This T cell receptor beta chain is drawn from a study of cytomegalovirus exposure and HLA in healthy donors. Study-wide findings and caveats: Confirmation in vitro established that a few CMV-associated chains were specific for CMV antigens.

On this clone itself: Its antigen is currently unknown.

The CDR3 consists of 17 residues. Trimming shortened V by 5 bases and J by 1 base, and 18 bases separated the two germline ends. Germline values: CDR1 SEHNR, CDR2 FQNEAQ (reference sequence). The protocol was immunoSEQ multiplex PCR, while the TCRdb copy is restricted to in-frame clones and leaves out a portion. In the table there are about 140,000 clones, 94% of which are singletons. This clonotype was sampled from a man aged 18 to 30 in good health and CMV-seropositive. The chain employs TRBV7-9 and TRBJ2-1, with D hard to call. Sequenced sample: PBMCs. The CDR3 nucleotides read TGTGCCAGCAGCCCACTTTTTCGAGTGCAATCCTACAATGAGCAGTTCTTC. It is translated as CASSPLFRVQSYNEQFF. Variable domain in full (rest from reference TRBV7-9 and TRBJ2-1): DTGVSQNPRHKITKRGQNVTFRCDPISEHNRLYWYRQTLGQGPEFLTYFQNEAQLEKSRLLSDRFSAERPKGSFSTLEIQRTEQGDSAMYLCASSPLFRVQSYNEQFFGPGTRLTVL.